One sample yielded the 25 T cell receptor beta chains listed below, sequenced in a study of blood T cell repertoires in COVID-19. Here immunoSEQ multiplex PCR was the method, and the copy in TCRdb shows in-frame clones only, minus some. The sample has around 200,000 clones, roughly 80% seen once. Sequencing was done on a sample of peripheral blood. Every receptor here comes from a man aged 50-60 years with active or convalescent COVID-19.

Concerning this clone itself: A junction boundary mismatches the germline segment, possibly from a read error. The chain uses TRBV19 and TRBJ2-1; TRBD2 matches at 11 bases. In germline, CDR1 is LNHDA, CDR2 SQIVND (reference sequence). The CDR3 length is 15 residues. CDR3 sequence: CVSSSTSGVYNEQFF. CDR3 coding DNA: TGTGTCAGTTCGTCGACTAGCGGGGTATACAATGAGCAGTTCTTC.

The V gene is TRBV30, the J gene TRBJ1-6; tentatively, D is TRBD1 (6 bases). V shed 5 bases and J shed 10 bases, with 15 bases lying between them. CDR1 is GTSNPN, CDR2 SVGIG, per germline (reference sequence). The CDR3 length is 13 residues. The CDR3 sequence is CAWALSTGSPLHF. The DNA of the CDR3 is TGTGCCTGGGCTCTCTCGACAGGATCACCCCTCCACTTT.

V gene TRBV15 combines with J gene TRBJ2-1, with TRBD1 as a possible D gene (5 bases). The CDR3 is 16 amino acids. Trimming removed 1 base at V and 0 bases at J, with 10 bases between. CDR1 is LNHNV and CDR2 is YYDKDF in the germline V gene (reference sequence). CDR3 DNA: TGTGCCACCAGCAGAGTCGACAGCATCTCCTACAATGAGCAGTTCTTC. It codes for CATSRVDSISYNEQFF.

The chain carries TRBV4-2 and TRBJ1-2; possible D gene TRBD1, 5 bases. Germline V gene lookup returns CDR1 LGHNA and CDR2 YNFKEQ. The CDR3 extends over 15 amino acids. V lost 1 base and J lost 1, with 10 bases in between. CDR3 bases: TGTGCCAGCAGCCAAGTGGGGGGAGTTAACTATGGCTACACCTTC. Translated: CASSQVGGVNYGYTF.

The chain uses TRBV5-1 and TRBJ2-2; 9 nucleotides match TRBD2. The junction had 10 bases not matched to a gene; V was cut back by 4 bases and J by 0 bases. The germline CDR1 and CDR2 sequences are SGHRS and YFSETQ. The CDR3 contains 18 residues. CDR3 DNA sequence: TGCGCCAGCAGCGCCCGAGCGGGGGGATCCGCGAACACCGGGGAGCTGTTTTTT. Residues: CASSARAGGSANTGELFF.

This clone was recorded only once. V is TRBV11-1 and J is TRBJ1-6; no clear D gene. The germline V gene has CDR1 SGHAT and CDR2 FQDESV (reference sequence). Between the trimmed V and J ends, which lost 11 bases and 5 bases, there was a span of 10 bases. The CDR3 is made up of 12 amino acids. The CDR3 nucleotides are TGTGCCTCCCGACGGGATAATTCACCCCTCCACTTT. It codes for CASRRDNSPLHF.

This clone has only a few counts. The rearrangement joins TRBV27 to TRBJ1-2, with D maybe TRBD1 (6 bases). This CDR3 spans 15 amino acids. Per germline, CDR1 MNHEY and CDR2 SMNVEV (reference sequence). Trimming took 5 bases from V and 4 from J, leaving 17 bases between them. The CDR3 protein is CASSPNRVGGYGYTF. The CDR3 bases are TGTGCCAGCAGTCCTAACAGGGTCGGAGGCTATGGCTACACCTTC.

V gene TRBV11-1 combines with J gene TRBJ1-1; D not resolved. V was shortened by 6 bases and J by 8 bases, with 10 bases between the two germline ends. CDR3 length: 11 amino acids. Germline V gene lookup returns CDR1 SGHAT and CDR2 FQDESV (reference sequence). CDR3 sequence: CASRERTEAFF. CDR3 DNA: TGTGCCAGCAGAGAGCGGACCGAAGCTTTCTTT.

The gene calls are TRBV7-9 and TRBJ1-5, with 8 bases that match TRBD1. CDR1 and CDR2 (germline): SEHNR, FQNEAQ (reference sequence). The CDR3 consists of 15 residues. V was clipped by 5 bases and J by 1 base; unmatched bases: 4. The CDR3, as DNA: TGTGCCAGCAGCACCGGACAGGGAAGCAATCAGCCCCAGCATTTT. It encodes CASSTGQGSNQPQHF.

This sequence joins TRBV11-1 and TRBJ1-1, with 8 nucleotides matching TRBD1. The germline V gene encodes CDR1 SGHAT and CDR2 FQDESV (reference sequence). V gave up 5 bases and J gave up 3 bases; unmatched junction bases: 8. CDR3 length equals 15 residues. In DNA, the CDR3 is TGTGCCAGCAGCCGAAACAGGGGGATTCACACTGAAGCTTTCTTT. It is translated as CASSRNRGIHTEAFF.

CDR3 coding DNA: TGTGCCAGCAGCCAAGCGGAGACCCAGTACTTC. Encoded protein: CASSQAETQYF. The chain carries TRBV12-3 or TRBV12-4 and TRBJ2-5; no firm D call. V dropped 6 bases and J dropped 5 bases, with 7 bases sitting between them. The CDR3 is 11 residues long.

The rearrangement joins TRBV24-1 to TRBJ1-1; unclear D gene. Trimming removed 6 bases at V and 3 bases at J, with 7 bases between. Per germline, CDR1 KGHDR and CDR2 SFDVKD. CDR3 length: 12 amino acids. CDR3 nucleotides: TGTGCCACCAGTACCGGGGACACTGAAGCTTTCTTT. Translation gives CATSTGDTEAFF.

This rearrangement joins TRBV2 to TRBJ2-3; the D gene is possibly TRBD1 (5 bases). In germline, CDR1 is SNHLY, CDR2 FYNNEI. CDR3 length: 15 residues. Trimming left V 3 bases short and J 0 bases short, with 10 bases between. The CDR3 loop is CASSDRVASTDTQYF. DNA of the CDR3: TGTGCCAGCAGTGACAGGGTAGCTAGCACAGATACGCAGTATTTT.

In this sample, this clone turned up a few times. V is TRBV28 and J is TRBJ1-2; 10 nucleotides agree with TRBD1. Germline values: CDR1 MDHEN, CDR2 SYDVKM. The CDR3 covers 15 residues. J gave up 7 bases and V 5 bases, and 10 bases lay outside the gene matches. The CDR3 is CASSARQGALGGYTF. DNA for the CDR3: TGTGCCAGCAGTGCCCGACAGGGGGCCCTGGGTGGCTACACCTTC.

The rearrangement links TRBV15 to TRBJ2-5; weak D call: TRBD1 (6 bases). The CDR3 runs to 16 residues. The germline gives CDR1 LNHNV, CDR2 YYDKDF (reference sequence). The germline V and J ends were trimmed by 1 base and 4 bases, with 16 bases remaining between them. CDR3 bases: TGTGCCACCAGCAGAGGTGGACAGCTGCTGGTAGAGACCCAGTACTTC. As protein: CATSRGGQLLVETQYF.

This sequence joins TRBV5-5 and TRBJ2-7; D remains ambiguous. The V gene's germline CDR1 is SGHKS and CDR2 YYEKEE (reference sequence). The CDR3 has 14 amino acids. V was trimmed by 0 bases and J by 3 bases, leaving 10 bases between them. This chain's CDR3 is CASSLVPGDYEQYF. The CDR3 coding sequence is TGTGCCAGCAGCTTGGTCCCCGGAGACTACGAGCAGTACTTC. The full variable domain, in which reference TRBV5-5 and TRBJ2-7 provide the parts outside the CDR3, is DAGVTQSPTHLIKTRGQQVTLRCSPISGHKSVSWYQQVLGQGPQFIFQYYEKEERGRGNFPDRFSARQFPNYSSELNVNALLLGDSALYLCASSLVPGDYEQYFGPGTRLTVT.

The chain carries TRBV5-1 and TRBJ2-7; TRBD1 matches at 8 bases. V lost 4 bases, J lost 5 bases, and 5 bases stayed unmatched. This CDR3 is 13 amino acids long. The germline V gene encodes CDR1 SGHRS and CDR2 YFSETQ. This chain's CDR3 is CASSPGQVHEQYF. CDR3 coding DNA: TGCGCCAGCAGCCCGGGACAGGTCCACGAGCAGTACTTC. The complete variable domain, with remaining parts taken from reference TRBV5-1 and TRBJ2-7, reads KAGVTQTPRYLIKTRGQQVTLSCSPISGHRSVSWYQQTPGQGLQFLFEYFSETQRNKGNFPGRFSGRQFSNSRSEMNVSTLELGDSALYLCASSPGQVHEQYFGPGTRLTVT.

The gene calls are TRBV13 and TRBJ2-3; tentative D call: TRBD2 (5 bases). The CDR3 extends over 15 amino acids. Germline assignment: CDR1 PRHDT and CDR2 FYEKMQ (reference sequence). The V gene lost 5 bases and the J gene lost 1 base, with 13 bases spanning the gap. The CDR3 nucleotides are TGTGCCAGCAGCCCCCGGGGTGCGGGCACAGATACGCAGTATTTT. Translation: CASSPRGAGTDTQYF.

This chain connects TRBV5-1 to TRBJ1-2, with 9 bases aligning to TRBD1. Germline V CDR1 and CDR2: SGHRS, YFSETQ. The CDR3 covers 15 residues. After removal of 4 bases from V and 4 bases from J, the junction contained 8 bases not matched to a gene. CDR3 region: CASSPGQGKSYGYTF. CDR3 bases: TGCGCCAGCAGCCCGGGACAGGGTAAGAGCTATGGCTACACCTTC.

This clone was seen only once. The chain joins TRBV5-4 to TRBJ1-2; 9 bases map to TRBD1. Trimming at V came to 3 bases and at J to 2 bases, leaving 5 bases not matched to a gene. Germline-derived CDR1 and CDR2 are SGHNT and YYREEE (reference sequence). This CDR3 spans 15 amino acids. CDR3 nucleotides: TGTGCCAGCAGCTCGGGGACAGGGCGAAACTATGGCTACACCTTC. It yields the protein CASSSGTGRNYGYTF.

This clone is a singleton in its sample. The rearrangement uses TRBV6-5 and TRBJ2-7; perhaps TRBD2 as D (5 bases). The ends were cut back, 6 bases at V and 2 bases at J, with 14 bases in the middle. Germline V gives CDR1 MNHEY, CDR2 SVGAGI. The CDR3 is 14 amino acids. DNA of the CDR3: TGTGCCAGCAGGTTTTCGAGCGGTACCTACGAGCAGTACTTC. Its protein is CASRFSSGTYEQYF.

CDR3 in DNA: TGTGCCAGCAGCCCCCTAGCGGGGGGCCGGGACCAGTACTTC. It translates to CASSPLAGGRDQYF. This rearrangement joins TRBV4-2 to TRBJ2-5; 11 bases line up with TRBD2. This CDR3 has 14 amino acids. The junction had 8 bases not matched to a gene; V was cut back by 4 bases and J by 10 bases. Germline V CDR1 and CDR2: LGHNA, YNFKEQ.

The CDR3 loop reads CASTYGRGSPLHF. The CDR3, as DNA: TGTGCCAGCACCTACGGAAGGGGATCACCCCTCCACTTT. V is TRBV27 and J is TRBJ1-6, with D possibly TRBD1 on 5 matching bases. The length of the CDR3 is 13 residues. Between the trimmed V and J ends, which lost 7 bases and 10 bases, there was a span of 14 bases. Germline V gene data show CDR1 as MNHEY and CDR2 as SMNVEV (reference sequence).

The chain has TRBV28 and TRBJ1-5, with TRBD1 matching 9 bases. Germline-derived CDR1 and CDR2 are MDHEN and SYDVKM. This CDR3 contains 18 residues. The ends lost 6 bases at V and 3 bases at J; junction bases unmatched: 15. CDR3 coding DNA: TGTGCCAGCAGGGGACTCGGGACAGGGTCGTTCTTCAATCAGCCCCAGCATTTT. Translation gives CASRGLGTGSFFNQPQHF.

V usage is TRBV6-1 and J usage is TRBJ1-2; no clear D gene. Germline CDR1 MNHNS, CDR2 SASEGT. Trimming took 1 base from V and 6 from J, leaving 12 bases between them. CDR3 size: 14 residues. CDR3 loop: CASSEGGEGDGYTF. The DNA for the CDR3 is TGTGCCAGCAGTGAAGGCGGTGAAGGTGATGGCTACACCTTC.